The subject of this entry is one T cell receptor (beta chain). In its sample, this clonotype was seen many times. The clone's antigen remains unknown. Base qualities were left out, and no much larger clone turns up one base away. This record belongs to a study of T cells after yellow fever vaccination (dated by TCRdb to 2018 to 2020). With regard to the full study: Libraries from fractions with low cell numbers were prepared with the SMART-Seq v4 Ultra Low Input RNA kit. Two healthy male donors, one aged 18 to 30 and one aged 30 to 40 years, made up the cohort. Blood was drawn at multiple timepoints before and after primary and secondary immunization, with bulk PBMC replicates and cell subsets isolated. To follow T-cell clones before and after both primary and booster YFV17D yellow fever vaccination, bulk TCR alpha and beta repertoires underwent longitudinal sequencing. General findings and caveats noted by the study authors: Compared with the primary T-cell response, the secondary T-cell response was faster but weaker, reaching its peak on day 5 rather than on day 15. Only a couple of donors were included in the study, so the extent to which the findings can be generalized is limited. A small fraction of clonotypes showed up in both the CD4 and CD8 compartments, probably as a result of convergent recombination. Most clones expanded after primary vaccination (almost 97% of CD4 and approximately 86% of CD8) were re-detected after the booster, suggesting that broad memory maintenance occurred. FACS-sorted repertoires could contain abundant contaminating clonotypes from the bulk population, so computational filtering was required.

CDR3 length: 16 amino acids, cysteine to phenylalanine. This entry keeps only the CDR3 DNA: 48 bases, framed from base 1. Trimmed from V: 2 bases; trimmed from J: 2 bases; junction bases lacking a gene match: 6. Sequences KGHSH (CDR1) and LQKENI (CDR2) are obtained from the germline V gene. The intended sense of this specimen's treatment or condition label: live attenuated yellow fever vaccine strain. A standard Ficoll-Paque protocol was used to isolate PBMCs from peripheral blood. Dynabeads CD4 and CD8 positive selection kits were used to isolate the CD4 and CD8 T-cell fractions. RNA was extracted with TriZol from bulk PBMCs, CD4 and CD8 fractions, and dextramer-positive and dextramer-negative fractions. TCR cDNA was synthesized by 5'RACE template switching, through which a universal primer site and unique molecular identifiers were introduced. Priming for cDNA synthesis came from both the TCR alpha and TCR beta constant segments. Two PCR steps were used to amplify libraries, with sample barcodes and sequencing adapters being added in the second step. Sequencing of the libraries was done on either Illumina HiSeq 2500 (2x100 bp) or NovaSeq (2x150 bp). The authors' analysis ran thus. Reads were demultiplexed and collapsed into UMI consensus sequences with MIGEC, and V(D)J alignment was performed with MiXCR. Vaccine-responding clonotypes were identified with edgeR using replicate PBMC samples, with FDR below 0.01 and a log2 fold change above 5 up to day 15 being required. Each bulk clonotype was labeled CD4 or CD8 based on which sequenced repertoire, CD4 or CD8, contained the clonotype at higher abundance. Clones were called with MiXCR by TCRdb after fastp trimmed the public reads at Q25, and only in-frame beta chains were retained. Every distinct CDR3 protein forms one entry, paired with its most common genes and DNA. These V and J calls are TCRdb output, not the study's own analysis. Counted in this sample were 100,000 to 150,000 distinct CDR3 sequences; more than 6% of them appeared once. 2.5% of the sample goes to the ten largest clones.

The rearranged chain carries TRBV18 and TRBJ2-5, with 9 middle bases fitting TRBD2. Sequenced material: CD4+ T cells sorted from PBMCs, taken roughly 10 days after the first yellow fever vaccination. This clonotype was sampled from a man aged 18-30 years who received the YFV17D yellow fever vaccine. The CDR3 reads CASSPGRLAVQETQYF. The DNA reads TGTGCCAGCTCACCAGGGAGACTAGCGGTACAAGAGACCCAGTACTTC. The full variable domain, completed from the reference TRBV18 and TRBJ2-5 proteins outside the CDR3, reads NAGVMQNPRHLVRRRGQEARLRCSPMKGHSHVYWYRQLPEEGLKFMVYLQKENIIDESGMPKERFSAEFPKEGPSILRIQQVVRGDSAAYFCASSPGRLAVQETQYFGPGTRLLVL.